Reported below is one T cell receptor beta chain. Its antigen remains unidentified. The entry originates in a study of graft-versus-host responses after intestinal transplantation. For the study at large: All of the recipients had induction that used anti-thymocyte globulin, then tacrolimus and steroids for approximately 3 years. Broader study findings: Allografts carried high graft-versus-host to host-versus-graft clonal ratios in patients having graft-donor T cell macrochimerism. The authors found GvH clones in recipient marrow, some appearing first in ileum or blood.

The protocol was immunoSEQ multiplex PCR, while the TCRdb copy is restricted to in-frame clones and leaves out a portion. The repertoire has 85,000 to 90,000 clones, approximately 92% of them found once; the top ten carry 0.3%. Germline V gene sequence: CDR1 MNHNS, CDR2 SASEGT. The CDR3 has 15 residues. The trim removed 5 bases at V and 4 bases at J, leaving 8 bases unmatched. The chain employs TRBV6-1 and TRBJ1-5; TRBD1 matches at 7 bases. Material: unstimulated CD4+ T cells sorted from spleen or lymph node cells, obtained before intestinal transplant. This TCR derives from a human donor who received an intestinal transplant. The CDR3, as DNA: TGTGCCAGCAGTTCCCGCCGGGACAGTAATCAGCCCCAGCATTTT. The encoded protein is CASSSRRDSNQPQHF.